Each of the 22 T cell receptor beta chains below was sequenced from the same sample in a study of T cells expressing NK-cell markers (dated by TCRdb to the early 2020s). Receptor amplification or capture employed 5' RACE. Data came from an Illumina HiSeq 2000. TCRdb reanalyzed the reads, keeping one entry per CDR3 protein sequence and omitting DNA. Per the sample table, the count is about 160,000 distinct CDR3 sequences. Approximately 18% of the sample lies in the top ten. Sequenced: blood T cells: a sorted CD56 or NKG2C T cell subset, CD4+ or CD8+ T cells, or bulk PBMC T cells (not recorded which). These receptors were taken from a woman aged 18 to 69 in good health.

The chain carries TRBV20-1 and TRBJ2-5; TCRdb gives TRBD2 as the D gene, but with no DNA this cannot be confirmed. The germline CDR1 and CDR2 sequences are DFQATT and SNEGSKA (reference sequence). This CDR3 is built from 13 residues. The CDR3 reads CSAFGTSGWTQYF.

The rearrangement joins TRBV6-2 or TRBV6-3 to TRBJ2-7; TCRdb indicates TRBD2, and absent DNA this call remains unverified. The CDR3 length is 17 residues. Germline CDR1 is MNHEY and CDR2 is SVGEGT. The CDR3 is CASSYSVSGRVSYEQYF.

Here the CDR3 reads CASSSYLSGNTQYF. The gene calls are TRBV7-2 and TRBJ2-3; TCRdb proposes TRBD2, but this gene call is untestable without DNA. This CDR3 spans 14 amino acids. CDR1 and CDR2 (germline): SGHTA, FQGNSA.

This rearrangement joins TRBV12-3 or TRBV12-4 to TRBJ1-2; the TCRdb D gene call, TRBD1, has no DNA to confirm it. This CDR3 comprises 14 residues. CDR3 loop: CASRAGTGARGYTF.

The J gene is TRBJ2-3, the V gene TRBV5-1; TCRdb indicates TRBD2, and absent DNA this call remains unverified. The germline V gene has CDR1 SGHRS and CDR2 YFSETQ. The CDR3 totals 16 residues. CDR3 loop: CASSLAGGSGTDTQYF.

This chain joins TRBV7-6 and TRBJ2-3. CDR1 and CDR2 (germline): SGHVS, FNYEAQ. This CDR3 spans 15 amino acids. Here the CDR3 reads CASSLQHTSTDTQYF.

The V call is TRBV9, the J call TRBJ1-1; TCRdb's D call of TRBD1 is untestable without DNA. This CDR3 is 16 amino acids long. The V gene's germline CDR1 is SGDLS and CDR2 YYNGEE. This CDR3 reads CASSLGQGRYSTEAFF.

The rearrangement uses TRBV29-1 and TRBJ2-3. CDR3 length: 16 residues. Germline CDR1 is SQVTM and CDR2 is ANQGSEA. The CDR3 reads CSVEDRLRLQTDTQYF.

The V call is TRBV4-1, the J call TRBJ2-7; the D call of TRBD1 rests on TCRdb alone, since no DNA is present to check it. The length of the CDR3 is 15 residues. The germline CDR1 and CDR2 sequences are MGHRA and YSYEKL. Here the CDR3 reads CASSPLGGMSYEQYF.

The chain recombines TRBV6-1 with TRBJ2-7; TCRdb's D gene call, TRBD2, goes unchecked for lack of DNA. Germline CDR1 is MNHNS and CDR2 is SASEGT. The CDR3 spans 16 residues. CDR3 in amino acids: CASSERAGLEGYEQYF.

The V gene is TRBV12-3 or TRBV12-4, the J gene TRBJ1-6. This CDR3 comprises 16 residues. The CDR3 sequence: CASSMLLSSYNSPLHF.

V is TRBV3-1 and J is TRBJ1-1. This CDR3 has 12 residues. In germline, CDR1 is LGHDT, CDR2 YNNKEL (reference sequence). This chain's CDR3 is CASSRPNNEAFF.

This rearrangement joins TRBV6-2 or TRBV6-3 to TRBJ1-5. The CDR3 is made up of 13 amino acids. Germline lookup yields CDR1 MNHEY and CDR2 SVGEGT. The CDR3 reads CASSYGQNQPQHF.

The chain joins TRBV12-3 or TRBV12-4 to TRBJ1-2. This CDR3 is 13 amino acids long. The CDR3 reads CASSLGSQGGYTF.

The V and J genes are TRBV7-9 and TRBJ2-1; without DNA, the TCRdb call of TRBD2 cannot be checked. From germline, CDR1 is SEHNR and CDR2 FQNEAQ (reference sequence). The CDR3 runs to 16 residues. CDR3 residues: CASSPLAGGQTNEQFF.

V usage is TRBV7-2 and J usage is TRBJ2-5. This CDR3 is 15 amino acids long. Germline V gene data show CDR1 as SGHTA and CDR2 as FQGNSA. CDR3 sequence: CASSLMSWEQETQYF.

The chain is built from TRBV5-1 and TRBJ2-1; the TCRdb call, TRBD1, lacks DNA for checking. This CDR3 spans 15 amino acids. CDR1 SGHRS and CDR2 YFSETQ come from the germline V gene. This CDR3 is CASSLGTGVYNEQFF.

V is TRBV7-6 and J is TRBJ2-5; TCRdb proposes TRBD1, but this gene call is untestable without DNA. The CDR3 contains 16 residues. Looked up from germline, CDR1 is SGHVS and CDR2 is FNYEAQ. The CDR3 reads CASSRRGAQTEETQYF.

This rearrangement joins TRBV6-1 to TRBJ2-2; TCRdb indicates TRBD2, and absent DNA this call remains unverified. The germline V gene encodes CDR1 MNHNS and CDR2 SASEGT. This CDR3 contains 15 residues. The CDR3 region is CASSGLAGYTGELFF.

The rearrangement links TRBV12-3 or TRBV12-4 to TRBJ2-1; TCRdb designates TRBD2, a call that cannot be tested without DNA. The CDR3 runs 14 residues. The CDR3 loop reads CASSLEREYNEQFF.

This rearrangement joins TRBV7-2 to TRBJ2-1; the TRBD2 assignment by TCRdb is unverifiable without DNA. Germline loops: CDR1 SGHTA, CDR2 FQGNSA. CDR3 size: 17 residues. CDR3 loop: CASSLWAAGLTFNEQFF.

The chain is built from TRBV7-9 and TRBJ2-4; TCRdb reports TRBD1, a call that lacks DNA to check it against. CDR1 and CDR2 from the germline V gene are SEHNR and FQNEAQ (reference sequence). The CDR3 is made up of 15 amino acids. CDR3 protein: CASSPQGASKNIQYF.